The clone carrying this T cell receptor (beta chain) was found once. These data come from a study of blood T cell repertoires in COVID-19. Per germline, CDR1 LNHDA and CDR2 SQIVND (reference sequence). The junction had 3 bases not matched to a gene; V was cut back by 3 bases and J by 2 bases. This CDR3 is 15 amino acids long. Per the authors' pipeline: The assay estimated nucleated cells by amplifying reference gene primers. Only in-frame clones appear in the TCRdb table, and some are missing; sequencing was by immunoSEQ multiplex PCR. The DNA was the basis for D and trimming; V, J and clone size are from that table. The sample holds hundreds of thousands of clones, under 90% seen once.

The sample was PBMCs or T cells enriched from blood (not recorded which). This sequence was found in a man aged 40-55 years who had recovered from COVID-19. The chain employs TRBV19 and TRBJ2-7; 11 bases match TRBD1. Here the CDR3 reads CASSIVDRGPYEQYF. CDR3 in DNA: TGTGCCAGTAGTATTGTGGACAGGGGGCCCTACGAGCAGTACTTC. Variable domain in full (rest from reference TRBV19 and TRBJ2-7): DGGITQSPKYLFRKEGQNVTLSCEQNLNHDAMYWYRQDPGQGLRLIYYSQIVNDFQKGDIAEGYSVSREKKESFPLTVTSAQKNPTAFYLCASSIVDRGPYEQYFGPGTRLTVT.